This T cell receptor (beta chain) was identified during a study of shared clonotypes between healthy human individuals. Study-level findings and limits: Represented diversity, genetic and exposure-history alike, was limited by few donors.

Germline assignment: CDR1 SGHDT and CDR2 YYEEEE. CDR3 length: 13 amino acids. Trimming cost V 2 bases and J 2 bases, with 7 bases left between them. Sequencing was performed with immunoSEQ multiplex PCR; in TCRdb, only in-frame clones are kept and a portion is missing. Of approximately 740,000 clones listed, approximately 79% are singletons. Notes on this clone: Its antigen is unidentified.

The clonotype comes from a woman aged 25-40 years in good health. This chain uses TRBV5-6 with TRBJ2-5; D gene uncertain. Material: memory CD4+ T cells sorted from blood. The subset was: CD45RA-negative fraction. CDR3 in DNA: TGTGCCAGCAGCTTTTCAGGACAAGAGACCCAGTACTTC. Translating it yields CASSFSGQETQYF.